One sample yielded the 5 T cell receptor beta chains listed below, sequenced in a study of T cell responses to AZD1222 COVID-19 vaccine. Some clones are missing from TCRdb's copy, which holds only in-frame ones; the method was immunoSEQ multiplex PCR. The repertoire includes more than 65,000 clones, 80% to 90% of them detected once, and roughly 3.1% sits in the top ten. The sequencing used peripheral blood, collected 28 days after the second AZD1222 dose. Every receptor here comes from an adult who received the AZD1222 COVID-19 vaccine.

The chain has TRBV6-1 and TRBJ2-1; TRBD1 matches at 9 bases. V was clipped by 0 bases and J by 7 bases; unmatched bases: 7. Germline V gene lookup returns CDR1 MNHNS and CDR2 SASEGT. The CDR3 loop spans 16 amino acids. The CDR3 DNA reads as TGTGCCAGCAGTGAAGCGCTTCTGGGACAGGGAAATGAGCAGTTCTTC. Encoded protein: CASSEALLGQGNEQFF.

The chain has TRBV27 and TRBJ2-2; D remains ambiguous. CDR1 and CDR2 (germline): MNHEY, SMNVEV (reference sequence). Trimming removed 0 bases at V and 2 bases at J, with 7 bases between. The CDR3 length is 15 residues. CDR3 DNA: TGTGCCAGCAGTTTATCCGGCGGAAACACCGGGGAGCTGTTTTTT. Protein: CASSLSGGNTGELFF.

V usage is TRBV19 and J usage is TRBJ2-3, with D possibly TRBD2 on 6 matching bases. Between the trimmed V and J ends, which lost 5 bases and 4 bases, there was a span of 19 bases. CDR1 and CDR2 (germline): LNHDA, SQIVND (reference sequence). The CDR3 sequence is 16 residues long. The CDR3 bases are TGTGCCAGTAGTCCAAATCGGGAGCTATGGGCAGATACGCAGTATTTT. It specifies CASSPNRELWADTQYF.

The gene calls are TRBV27 and TRBJ2-1, with 10 bases fitting TRBD1. Germline V gene sequence: CDR1 MNHEY, CDR2 SMNVEV (reference sequence). The V segment lost 3 bases and the J segment 4 bases; nucleotides outside the gene matches: 9. The CDR3 length is 17 residues. The CDR3 bases are TGTGCCAGCAGTTTGGGGATCGGACAGGGGGTATACAATGAGCAGTTCTTC. It encodes CASSLGIGQGVYNEQFF.

A single count supports this clone. The chain links TRBV29-1 to TRBJ1-5, with TRBD1 matching over 11 bases. The CDR3 totals 14 residues. Germline CDR1 is SQVTM and CDR2 is ANQGSEA. The junction had 8 bases not matched to a gene; V was cut back by 7 bases and J by 6 bases. The CDR3 loop is CSAGQGARGQPQHF. CDR3 sequence (DNA): TGCAGCGCAGGACAGGGGGCGCGAGGTCAGCCCCAGCATTTT.